The T cell receptor (beta chain) under discussion was sequenced for a study of neurological immune-mediated disorders. It was from 2 million PBMCs stored at -80 C that the unsorted libraries were obtained. The cDNA was generated through 5'RACE incorporating 10-nucleotide random UMIs. TCRdb re-analysed the 5' RACE reads in MiXCR, keeping a single row per CDR3 protein. The data contain under 70,000 distinct CDR3 sequences, 4% to 6% of them singletons. CDR1 and CDR2 (germline): SGHRS, YFSETQ. The CDR3 is 15 residues long. Study conclusions and caveats: A possible signature was seen in one related-CDR3 cluster, into which phylogenetic grouping placed the repertoires of 18 of 34 multiple sclerosis patients.

This clonotype has at least ten counts. What it binds is unknown. Germline and junction disagree at one end, which may indicate a read error. The rearrangement uses TRBV5-1 and TRBJ1-6, with a tentative D call TRBD1 (5 bases). The sequenced material came from PBMCs. This TCR came from a woman aged 25 to 39 with multiple sclerosis. CDR3 sequence: CASSIGQVSDSPLNF. The CDR3, as DNA: TGCGCCAGCAGCATTGGACAAGTCTCGGACTCACCCCTCAACTTT.